This passage covers 31 T cell receptor beta chains from one sample sequenced in a study of identical twins. TCRdb re-called the 5' RACE reads with MiXCR, one entry per CDR3 protein. The profile covers a few hundred thousand distinct CDR3 sequences, with nearly 15% appearing a single time and roughly 0.44% taken by the ten largest. In addition, the sample was reused for a study of yellow fever vaccine responses in identical twins.

Input material: CD4+ T cells sorted from blood. The receptors were sampled from a woman aged 18-35 years in good health.

This clonotype was detected many times. The chain joins TRBV5-1 to TRBJ2-3; TRBD2 might be the D (6 bases). Germline V gene data show CDR1 as SGHRS and CDR2 as YFSETQ. Trimming removed 3 bases from V and 4 bases from J, with 18 bases in between. This CDR3 has 16 residues. This chain's CDR3 is CASSSSAIPTADTQYF. CDR3 in DNA: TGCGCCAGCAGCTCTAGCGCGATTCCAACGGCAGATACGCAGTATTTT.

The J gene is TRBJ2-2, the V gene TRBV28; D might be TRBD1 (6 bases). Per the germline V gene, CDR1 is MDHEN and CDR2 is SYDVKM. V was pared by 5 bases and J by 7 bases, with 11 bases between. This CDR3 spans 13 amino acids. The CDR3 coding sequence is TGTGCCAGCAGTCTACAGGGCGGCGGGGAGCTGTTTTTT. Its protein is CASSLQGGGELFF.

The J gene is TRBJ2-7, the V gene TRBV2; 7 bases align to TRBD1. Germline trimming cut 6 bases from V and 2 bases from J; bases unmatched to any gene: 7. CDR1 is SNHLY and CDR2 is FYNNEI in the germline V gene. CDR3 length: 14 residues. In DNA form, the CDR3 reads TGTGCCAGCAGGAAGACAGGGTCGGCCTACGAGCAGTACTTC. Translated, it gives CASRKTGSAYEQYF.

The gene calls are TRBV4-2 and TRBJ2-2; TRBD2 is a possible D gene (7 bases). V lost 0 bases to trimming and J lost 1 base, with 12 bases between them. The CDR3 is made up of 17 amino acids. Germline V gene data show CDR1 as LGHNA and CDR2 as YNFKEQ. CDR3 in amino acids: CASSQEGGGLNTGELFF. DNA for the CDR3: TGTGCCAGCAGCCAAGAGGGGGGGGGCCTGAACACCGGGGAGCTGTTTTTT.

This clonotype was counted only a few times. The J gene is TRBJ2-2, the V gene TRBV28; 9 bases are a match to TRBD2. CDR1 and CDR2 from the germline V gene are MDHEN and SYDVKM. The V segment lost 2 bases and the J segment 2 bases; nucleotides outside the gene matches: 3. The CDR3 sequence is 16 residues long. The CDR3 is CASSLKTSGNTGELFF. CDR3 DNA: TGTGCCAGCAGTTTAAAGACTAGCGGAAACACCGGGGAGCTGTTTTTT.

This clonotype showed up just a few times. The junction departs from the called germline gene at one end, perhaps through a read error. J is TRBJ1-5 and V is TRBV10-3, with TRBD1 as a possible D gene (6 bases). CDR1 is ENHRY and CDR2 is SYGVKD in the germline V gene. CDR3 length: 14 amino acids. CDR3 nucleotides: TGTGCCATCACTGAGGACAGAAACGATCAGCCCCAGCATTTT. This codes for CAITEDRNDQPQHF.

The chain recombines TRBV12-3 or TRBV12-4 with TRBJ2-7; tentative D call: TRBD2 (5 bases). V lost 6 bases to trimming and J lost 3 bases, with 12 bases between them. CDR3 length: 13 amino acids. The DNA of the CDR3 is TGTGCCAGCAGCCTAGGACTGAACTACGAGCAGTACGTC. Residues: CASSLGLNYEQYV.

The chain combines TRBV24-1 with TRBJ2-1; D possibly corresponds to TRBD2 (6 bases). Germline V gene data show CDR1 as KGHDR and CDR2 as SFDVKD. This CDR3 is built from 11 residues. Trimming left V 9 bases short and J 8 bases short, with 10 bases between. CDR3 residues: CATAGRYEQFF. CDR3 DNA: TGTGCCACCGCCGGGAGATATGAGCAGTTCTTC.

This rearrangement joins TRBV6-1 to TRBJ1-5; TRBD1 matches at 7 bases. The CDR3 spans 15 residues. Germline V gene lookup returns CDR1 MNHNS and CDR2 SASEGT. With V trimmed by 1 base and J by 6 bases, 6 bases remained unmatched. The CDR3 protein is CASSEVKGAGQPQHF. In DNA form, the CDR3 reads TGTGCCAGCAGTGAAGTCAAGGGGGCCGGTCAGCCCCAGCATTTT.

The chain combines TRBV20-1 with TRBJ2-5; 7 bases align to TRBD2. CDR1 DFQATT and CDR2 SNEGSKA come from the germline V gene (reference sequence). This CDR3 contains 15 residues. V was clipped by 1 base and J by 4 bases; unmatched bases: 9. CDR3 sequence (DNA): TGCAGTGCTAGAGTACTAGCGATGCCCCCAGAGACCCAGTACTTC. It encodes CSARVLAMPPETQYF.

This clonotype was seen a handful of times. The chain couples TRBV5-1 to TRBJ2-2; the D is unclear. The V end was cut by 5 bases, the J end by 2 bases, with 13 bases between. The CDR3 has 15 amino acids. Germline V CDR1 and CDR2: SGHRS, YFSETQ. In DNA form, the CDR3 reads TGCGCCAGCAGTCTTCCAGGATCAAACACCGGGGAGCTGTTTTTT. Protein sequence: CASSLPGSNTGELFF.

The chain employs TRBV3-1 and TRBJ1-1; a possible D gene is TRBD1 (5 bases). V lost 2 bases to trimming and J lost 1 base, with 8 bases between them. The CDR3 consists of 14 residues. Per the germline V gene, CDR1 is LGHDT and CDR2 is YNNKEL (reference sequence). DNA for the CDR3: TGTGCCAGCAGCCAACGGGACGGGAACACTGAAGCTTTCTTT. It is translated as CASSQRDGNTEAFF.

This clonotype was counted only a few times. The chain has TRBV5-1 and TRBJ2-1; possibly TRBD1 for D (6 bases). Trimming pared 7 bases from V and 0 bases from J, leaving 14 bases between. This CDR3 is 15 amino acids long. The germline gives CDR1 SGHRS, CDR2 YFSETQ. As DNA, the CDR3 is TGCGCCAGCTTACCAGGGGTGGCCTCCTACAATGAGCAGTTCTTC. Translating gives CASLPGVASYNEQFF.

This clonotype was seen at least ten times. The chain links TRBV18 to TRBJ1-1, with D possibly being TRBD1 (5 bases). Germline CDR1 reads KGHSH; CDR2 reads LQKENI. There are 18 residues in the CDR3. V lost 6 bases and J lost 5, with 28 bases in between. The DNA of the CDR3 is TGTGCCAGCTCCAGTTTGGTGACCCCCAAAGGAGAGGGGACTGAAGCTTTCTTT. Its translation is CASSSLVTPKGEGTEAFF.

This clonotype was picked up a small number of times. V and J are TRBV4-1 and TRBJ1-5; D may be TRBD1 (6 bases). Trimming left V 1 base short and J 0 bases short, with 13 bases between. Germline lookup yields CDR1 MGHRA and CDR2 YSYEKL. CDR3 length equals 17 residues. CDR3 in DNA: TGCGCCAGCAGCCAAGGACAGGTCCCCTTTAGCAATCAGCCCCAGCATTTT. This sequence encodes CASSQGQVPFSNQPQHF.

The V call is TRBV20-1, the J call TRBJ2-7, with TRBD2 identical over 8 bases. CDR3 length: 14 amino acids. The J segment lost 5 bases and the V segment lost 6 bases, leaving 12 bases of the junction unmatched. Germline lookup yields CDR1 DFQATT and CDR2 SNEGSKA (reference sequence). The CDR3 region is CSARPRGGLHEQYF. The CDR3 region has the DNA TGCAGTGCGAGACCACGGGGGGGTCTCCACGAGCAGTACTTC.

This clonotype was seen a few times. J is TRBJ1-1 and V is TRBV10-3; TRBD1 might be the D (6 bases). Germline CDR1 reads ENHRY; CDR2 reads SYGVKD. This CDR3 has 16 residues. V shed 0 bases and J shed 0 bases, with 11 bases lying between them. In nucleotides, the CDR3 is TGTGCCATCAGTGAGTCTCCCCCAGGGGTGAACACTGAAGCTTTCTTT. This codes for CAISESPPGVNTEAFF.

Notes on this clonotype: A junction end diverges from the germline sequence, so it may reflect a read error. The chain combines TRBV12-3 or TRBV12-4 with TRBJ2-3; 12 positions match TRBD2. CDR3 size: 19 residues. The CDR3 sequence is CACSLHLPLTSGGTDTQYF. CDR3 bases: TGTGCCTGCAGTTTACATCTTCCACTGACTAGCGGGGGAACAGATACGCAGTATTTT.

The rearrangement uses TRBV6-5 and TRBJ2-1; 8 bases line up with TRBD1. The CDR3 contains 14 residues. The germline gives CDR1 MNHEY, CDR2 SVGAGI. J lost 7 bases, V lost 4 bases, and 6 bases had no gene match. As DNA, the CDR3 is TGTGCCAGCAGTTCTACGGACAGGGCGAATGAGCAGTTCTTC. It codes for CASSSTDRANEQFF.

The rearrangement links TRBV5-1 to TRBJ2-3; 8 nucleotides line up with TRBD2. The J segment lost 5 bases and the V segment lost 3 bases, leaving 14 bases of the junction unmatched. This CDR3 contains 17 residues. CDR1 and CDR2 from the germline V gene are SGHRS and YFSETQ. CDR3 loop: CASSSISHGRAVDTQYF. The CDR3 DNA sequence: TGCGCCAGCAGCTCAATCTCACACGGGAGGGCCGTAGATACGCAGTATTTT.

The rearrangement joins TRBV7-9 to TRBJ1-4; a possible D gene is TRBD1 (5 bases). CDR3 length equals 16 residues. The V end was cut by 5 bases, the J end by 2 bases, with 15 bases between. CDR1 is SEHNR and CDR2 is FQNEAQ in the germline V gene (reference sequence). CDR3 residues: CASSPRRALTNEKLFF. CDR3 nucleotides: TGTGCCAGCAGCCCCCGCAGGGCACTCACTAATGAAAAACTGTTTTTT.

V is TRBV7-2 and J is TRBJ2-3, with 16 bases matching TRBD2. Germline assignment: CDR1 SGHTA and CDR2 FQGNSA. The CDR3 contains 17 residues. J gave up 8 bases and V 4 bases, and 9 bases lay outside the gene matches. CDR3 amino acids: CASSWGLAGGRFGTQYF. The CDR3 coding sequence is TGTGCCAGCAGCTGGGGACTAGCGGGGGGGCGGTTTGGTACGCAGTATTTT. Combining the CDR3 with reference TRBV7-2 and TRBJ2-3 gives the whole variable domain GAGVSQSPSNKVTEKGKDVELRCDPISGHTALYWYRQSLGQGLEFLIYFQGNSAPDKSGLPSDRFSAERTGGSVSTLTIQRTQQEDSAVYLCASSWGLAGGRFGTQYFGPGTRLTVL.

This clonotype was observed a few times. This sequence joins TRBV29-1 and TRBJ2-5, with 8 nucleotides matching TRBD1. The CDR3 extends over 15 amino acids. Germline CDR1 SQVTM, CDR2 ANQGSEA. V gave up 6 bases and J gave up 5 bases; unmatched junction bases: 14. CDR3 nucleotide sequence: TGCAGCGTGGGTTCGGGACAGGCAAGGGGGGAGACCCAGTACTTC. Encoded protein: CSVGSGQARGETQYF.

The chain recombines TRBV3-1 with TRBJ2-7; D may be TRBD1 or TRBD2 (5 bases each). CDR3 length: 14 amino acids. Deletions cut 3 bases from V and 4 bases from J, with 13 bases between. CDR1 and CDR2 from the germline V gene are LGHDT and YNNKEL (reference sequence). CDR3 bases: TGTGCCAGCAGCCAGTCCGGGACCTATTACGAGCAGTACTTC. This translates into CASSQSGTYYEQYF.

This clonotype was seen a few times. The chain employs TRBV4-1 and TRBJ2-3; the match to TRBD2 covers 14 bases. CDR3 length: 16 residues. CDR1 and CDR2 from the germline V gene are MGHRA and YSYEKL. The junction had 5 bases not matched to a gene; V was cut back by 5 bases and J by 4 bases. CDR3 coding DNA: TGCGCCAGCAGCAAGGGACTAGCGGGGGCCTCAGATACGCAGTATTTT. It encodes CASSKGLAGASDTQYF.

The chain employs TRBV2 and TRBJ2-2, with D maybe TRBD1 (6 bases). This CDR3 comprises 16 residues. Germline V gene sequence: CDR1 SNHLY, CDR2 FYNNEI. The V and J ends lost 5 bases and 6 bases respectively, with 19 bases between them. CDR3 amino acids: CASSHGTLRGSGELFF. DNA of the CDR3: TGTGCCAGCAGTCACGGGACCCTGAGGGGGTCCGGGGAGCTGTTTTTT.

This clonotype appeared many times. A junction boundary mismatches the germline segment, possibly from a read error. The chain joins TRBV5-1 to TRBJ2-1; TRBD1 agrees at 8 bases. Germline V gives CDR1 SGHRS, CDR2 YFSETQ. The CDR3 is made up of 15 amino acids. CDR3 nucleotide sequence: TGTGCCAGCAGCTTAGGGACAGGTTCCTACAATGAGCAGTTCTTC. Amino acid sequence: CASSLGTGSYNEQFF. Supplemented by reference TRBV5-1 and TRBJ2-1, the full variable domain reads KAGVTQTPRYLIKTRGQQVTLSCSPISGHRSVSWYQQTPGQGLQFLFEYFSETQRNKGNFPGRFSGRQFSNSRSEMNVSTLELGDSALYLCASSLGTGSYNEQFFGPGTRLTVL.

The genes are TRBV5-5 and TRBJ1-5, with TRBD1 as a possible D gene (6 bases). The CDR3 runs 13 residues. The germline CDR1 and CDR2 sequences are SGHKS and YYEKEE (reference sequence). Between the trimmed V and J ends, which lost 4 bases and 7 bases, there was a span of 12 bases. The CDR3 sequence: CASSTRQDQPQHF. The CDR3 DNA reads TGTGCCAGCAGCACAAGACAGGACCAGCCCCAGCATTTT.

This clonotype has a handful of counts. This chain joins TRBV7-2 and TRBJ1-5, with TRBD1 matching 8 bases. The CDR3 spans 15 residues. Germline V gene sequence: CDR1 SGHTA, CDR2 FQGNSA. The junction had 4 bases not matched to a gene; V was cut back by 4 bases and J by 2 bases. In DNA form, the CDR3 reads TGTGCCAGCAGCTGGGCAGGGGGCGGCAATCAGCCCCAGCATTTT. Translating gives CASSWAGGGNQPQHF.

This clonotype was detected only a few times. V usage is TRBV6-2 or TRBV6-3 and J usage is TRBJ1-2, with D perhaps TRBD1 (5 bases). Looked up from germline, CDR1 is MNHEY and CDR2 is SVGEGT. V was clipped by 6 bases and J by 8 bases, with 16 bases between them. The CDR3 totals 13 residues. The CDR3 DNA is TGTGCCAGCAGCCCCGGGGCAGCTCCCGGCTACACCTTC. Amino acid sequence: CASSPGAAPGYTF.

The V call is TRBV10-3, the J call TRBJ2-4; possibly TRBD1 for D (5 bases). V lost 5 bases, J lost 1 base, and 9 bases lay in between. This CDR3 has 14 residues. Germline loops: CDR1 ENHRY, CDR2 SYGVKD. The CDR3 region is CAISSTDAKNIQYF. DNA for the CDR3: TGTGCCATCAGTTCGACAGATGCCAAAAACATTCAGTACTTC.